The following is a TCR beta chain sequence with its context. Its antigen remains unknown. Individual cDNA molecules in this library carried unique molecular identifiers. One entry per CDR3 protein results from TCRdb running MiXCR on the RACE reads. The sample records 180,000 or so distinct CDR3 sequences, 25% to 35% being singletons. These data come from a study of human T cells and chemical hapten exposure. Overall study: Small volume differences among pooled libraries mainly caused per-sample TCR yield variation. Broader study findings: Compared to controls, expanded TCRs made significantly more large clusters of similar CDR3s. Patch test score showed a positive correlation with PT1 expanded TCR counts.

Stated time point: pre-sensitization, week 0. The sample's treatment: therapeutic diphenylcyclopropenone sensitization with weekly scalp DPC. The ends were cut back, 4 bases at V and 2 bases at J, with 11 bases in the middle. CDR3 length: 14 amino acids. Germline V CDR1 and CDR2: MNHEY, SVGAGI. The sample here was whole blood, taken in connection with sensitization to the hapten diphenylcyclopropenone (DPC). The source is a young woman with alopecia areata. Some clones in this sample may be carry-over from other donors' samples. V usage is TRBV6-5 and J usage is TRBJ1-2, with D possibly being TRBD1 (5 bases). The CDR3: CASSFRGINYGYTF. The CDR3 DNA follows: TGTGCCAGCAGTTTTCGGGGGATAAACTATGGCTACACCTTC.